The 3 T cell receptor beta chains in this list originate from one sample, sequenced in a study of T cells in Graves' hyperthyroidism and ophthalmopathy. Amplification of TCR beta CDR3 regions used RNA as the template. The study used the HTBI primer set for a first-round RT-PCR of the TCR CDR3. TCRdb reanalysed the multiplex PCR reads using MiXCR and keeps one entry per CDR3 protein. The table includes around 690,000 distinct CDR3 sequences, 15% to 20% detected once. Material for sequencing was blood. The receptor set was obtained from a man aged 45-65 years with Graves' hyperthyroidism.

J is TRBJ2-7 and V is TRBV7-2, with a weak D call TRBD1 (6 bases). Germline loops: CDR1 SGHTA, CDR2 FQGNSA. Trimming pared 6 bases from V and 4 bases from J, leaving 16 bases between. The CDR3 covers 14 residues. The chain's CDR3 is CASRSYRVEYEQYF. The CDR3 bases are TGTGCCAGCAGGTCCTACAGGGTTGAGTACGAGCAGTACTTC.

This clonotype occurred a few times. V is TRBV28 and J is TRBJ2-7; D is tentatively TRBD1 or TRBD2 (6 bases each). Looked up from germline, CDR1 is MDHEN and CDR2 is SYDVKM. With 2 bases removed from V and 3 bases from J, the gap between germline ends came to 11 bases. The CDR3 is made up of 14 amino acids. The CDR3: CASSLGGPLYEQYF. CDR3 nucleotides: TGTGCCAGCAGTTTAGGGGGGCCCCTCTACGAGCAGTACTTC.

Ten or more counts support this clonotype. V gene TRBV11-3 combines with J gene TRBJ2-7; 9 bases align to TRBD1. Germline V gene sequence: CDR1 SGHNT, CDR2 YENEEA. The CDR3 is made up of 15 amino acids. The J segment lost 5 bases and the V segment lost 5 bases, leaving 10 bases of the junction unmatched. CDR3 region: CASSHGTGKGNEQYF. CDR3 sequence (DNA): TGTGCCAGCAGCCACGGGACAGGGAAAGGAAACGAGCAGTACTTC.